The 26 T cell receptor beta chains in this list originate from one sample, sequenced in a study of tumor-infiltrating lymphocytes in localized non-small cell lung cancer. The data were produced by immunoSEQ multiplex PCR, yet TCRdb's version contains in-frame clones alone and is incomplete. Of about 8,900 clones detected, around 68% appear once; the ten largest clones hold roughly 8.8%. The source material was uninvolved lung tissue not adjacent to the tumor. The receptor source for this set is a human donor with non-small cell lung cancer.

V is TRBV28 and J is TRBJ1-5; a possible D gene is TRBD1 (5 bases). Per the germline V gene, CDR1 is MDHEN and CDR2 is SYDVKM. Trimming removed 6 bases at V and 7 bases at J, with 13 bases between. The length of the CDR3 is 13 residues. CDR3 sequence reads: CASSSRGGQPQHF. CDR3 in DNA: TGTGCCAGCAGCTCAAGGGGCGGGCAGCCCCAGCATTTT.

V and J are TRBV11-2 and TRBJ2-3; either TRBD1 or TRBD2 may fit D (7 bases each). Trimming took off 7 bases at V and 6 bases at J, with 20 bases between the two ends. The CDR3 extends over 15 amino acids. Germline V gene data show CDR1 as SGHAT and CDR2 as FQNNGV. The CDR3 coding sequence is TGTGCCAGCACATTAGGGGGCGGGAGAAGTGATACGCAGTATTTT. This gives the protein CASTLGGGRSDTQYF.

This chain connects TRBV27 to TRBJ2-7, with D unclear. V was cut by 3 bases and J by 4 bases, with 10 bases left in between. There are 13 residues in the CDR3. The germline V gene encodes CDR1 MNHEY and CDR2 SMNVEV (reference sequence). Here the CDR3 reads CASSFGWGYEQYF. CDR3 sequence (DNA): TGTGCCAGCAGTTTTGGGTGGGGATACGAGCAGTACTTC.

The CDR3 spells CAIGRTEGSTEAFF. The CDR3 nucleotides read TGTGCCATCGGGAGAACCGAGGGGAGCACTGAAGCTTTCTTT. The chain carries TRBV10-3 and TRBJ1-1; D is perhaps TRBD1 (5 bases). Trimming left V 8 bases short and J 4 bases short, with 17 bases between. CDR1 and CDR2 (germline): ENHRY, SYGVKD. This CDR3 contains 14 residues.

As DNA, the CDR3 is TGCGCCAGCAGCATAACAGGGACTAGCGAGGAGACCCAGTACTTC. Translated, it gives CASSITGTSEETQYF. The V and J genes are TRBV5-1 and TRBJ2-5; 10 bases align to TRBD2. The V gene's germline CDR1 is SGHRS and CDR2 YFSETQ. J was trimmed by 5 bases and V by 4 bases; bases with no gene match: 8. The CDR3 extends over 15 amino acids.

This clone was detected only a few times. The V call is TRBV4-3, the J call TRBJ1-5; no clear D. The germline V gene has CDR1 LGHNA and CDR2 YSLEER. V dropped 0 bases and J dropped 9 bases, with 21 bases sitting between them. The CDR3 extends over 17 amino acids. The CDR3 loop reads CASSQDLSSGGLRPQHF. For the CDR3, the DNA is TGCGCCAGCAGCCAAGATCTGAGCAGTGGCGGTCTGCGGCCCCAGCATTTT.

The rearrangement joins TRBV7-2 to TRBJ2-7; 8 positions agree with TRBD1. This CDR3 has 14 residues. Trimming at V came to 4 bases and at J to 4 bases, leaving 6 bases not matched to a gene. Germline V lookup: CDR1 SGHTA, CDR2 FQGNSA. The CDR3 reads CASSSGTGPYEQYF. CDR3 nucleotides: TGTGCCAGCAGCTCCGGGACAGGACCTTACGAGCAGTACTTC.

This clone showed up just a few times. J is TRBJ1-2 and V is TRBV2; a possible D gene is TRBD1 (5 bases). V lost 2 bases and J lost 4, with 14 bases in between. Germline values: CDR1 SNHLY, CDR2 FYNNEI. There are 15 residues in the CDR3. CDR3 nucleotide sequence: TGTGCCAGCAGTGAAAGGGGAGGGATTACCTATGGCTACACCTTC. Its protein product is CASSERGGITYGYTF.

The CDR3 loop is CASLSPRFF. Written as DNA, the CDR3 is TGTGCCTCATTGTCGCCCCGGTTCTTC. This sequence joins TRBV30 and TRBJ2-1; the D is unclear. CDR3 length equals 9 residues. CDR1 is GTSNPN, CDR2 SVGIG, per germline (reference sequence). V dropped 7 bases and J dropped 15 bases, with 13 bases sitting between them.

The chain carries TRBV9 and TRBJ2-3, with 7 nucleotides matching TRBD2. The germline CDR1 and CDR2 sequences are SGDLS and YYNGEE. V shed 4 bases and J 4 bases; nucleotides not matched to a gene: 9. This CDR3 region has 15 residues. The CDR3 region is CASSPREGGADTQYF. DNA of the CDR3: TGTGCCAGCAGCCCGAGGGAGGGCGGGGCAGATACGCAGTATTTT. The variable domain in full, with the rest retrieved from reference TRBV9 and TRBJ2-3, is DSGVTQTPKHLITATGQRVTLRCSPRSGDLSVYWYQQSLDQGLQFLIQYYNGEERAKGNILERFSAQQFPDLHSELNLSSLELGDSALYFCASSPREGGADTQYFGPGTRLTVL.

This clone was seen more than once but under ten times. The rearrangement joins TRBV7-6 to TRBJ2-3; 8 bases match TRBD1. Germline CDR1 and CDR2: SGHVS and FNYEAQ. The length of the CDR3 is 15 residues. Trimming removed 1 base from V and 4 bases from J; junction bases left unmatched: 4. The CDR3: CASSLGAGGSDTQYF. DNA of the CDR3: TGTGCCAGCAGCTTAGGGGCAGGGGGCTCAGATACGCAGTATTTT.

V gene TRBV28 combines with J gene TRBJ2-3, with TRBD2 identical over 7 bases. V dropped 3 bases and J dropped 3; count of bases not matched to a gene: 3. Germline-derived CDR1 and CDR2 are MDHEN and SYDVKM. The CDR3 contains 14 residues. DNA of the CDR3: TGTGCCAGCAGTTTCATTAGCGGGACAGATACGCAGTATTTT. It encodes CASSFISGTDTQYF.

This clone was observed a few times. A read error may account for a junction end that differs from germline. The chain has TRBV2 and TRBJ2-2; a possible D gene is TRBD2 (6 bases). This CDR3 region has 11 residues. Germline V CDR1 and CDR2: SNHLY, FYNNEI. As DNA, the CDR3 is TGTGCCAGCAGGAGGACTGAGGAGGGTGTTTTT. Amino acids: CASRRTEEGVF.

This chain joins TRBV2 and TRBJ2-3; D possibly corresponds to TRBD1 (6 bases). The CDR3 length is 14 residues. Germline values: CDR1 SNHLY, CDR2 FYNNEI. Trimming removed 6 bases at V and 2 bases at J, with 12 bases between. The CDR3 bases are TGTGCCAGCAGCCTTTCAGGGGTCACAGATACGCAGTATTTT. This encodes CASSLSGVTDTQYF.

V and J are TRBV6-5 and TRBJ2-7; TRBD2 agrees at 11 bases. Germline values: CDR1 MNHEY, CDR2 SVGAGI. The CDR3 runs 15 residues. The junction had 6 bases not matched to a gene; V was cut back by 6 bases and J by 2 bases. CDR3 region: CASRRGLAVTYEQYF. The DNA for the CDR3 is TGTGCCAGCAGACGGGGACTAGCGGTTACCTACGAGCAGTACTTC.

This chain joins TRBV6-5 and TRBJ2-7; unclear D gene. The CDR3 runs 14 residues. Germline assignment: CDR1 MNHEY and CDR2 SVGAGI. Trimming took 3 bases from V and 0 from J, leaving 9 bases between them. The CDR3 sequence is CASSYRVDSYEQYF. The CDR3 nucleotides are TGTGCCAGCAGTTATAGGGTCGACTCCTACGAGCAGTACTTC.

The chain links TRBV29-1 to TRBJ2-1; TRBD2 aligns across 7 bases. The CDR3 is 17 residues long. CDR1 SQVTM and CDR2 ANQGSEA come from the germline V gene. After removal of 0 bases from V and 0 bases from J, the junction contained 8 bases not matched to a gene. CDR3 bases: TGCAGCGTTGAAGAGGTGGGAGGGTCATCCTCCTACAATGAGCAGTTCTTC. Encoded protein: CSVEEVGGSSSYNEQFF.

The gene calls are TRBV19 and TRBJ1-5; no reliable D call. This CDR3 contains 15 residues. The V end lost 4 bases, the J end lost 0 bases, and 10 bases lay between the germline ends. CDR1 is LNHDA and CDR2 is SQIVND in the germline V gene (reference sequence). The CDR3: CASSRSSYSNQPQHF. CDR3 bases: TGTGCCAGTAGTAGGAGCAGTTATAGCAATCAGCCCCAGCATTTT.

The chain uses TRBV7-2 and TRBJ2-1, with 8 bases identical to TRBD2. Per germline, CDR1 SGHTA and CDR2 FQGNSA. CDR3 length equals 15 residues. With V trimmed by 4 bases and J by 6 bases, 8 bases remained unmatched. The CDR3 DNA reads as TGTGCCAGCAGCTCTGGACTAGCTGAATTCAATGAGCAGTTCTTC. Its protein is CASSSGLAEFNEQFF.

The chain uses TRBV9 and TRBJ2-1; perhaps TRBD1 as D (6 bases). The CDR3 runs 16 residues. V gave up 0 bases and J gave up 0 bases, with 10 bases separating them. Per germline, CDR1 SGDLS and CDR2 YYNGEE. CDR3 in DNA: TGTGCCAGCAGCGTAGAGAGACAGGTCTCCTACAATGAGCAGTTCTTC. Translated, it gives CASSVERQVSYNEQFF.

The chain has TRBV28 and TRBJ2-3; the D call may be TRBD1 or TRBD2 (5 bases each). CDR3 size: 13 residues. The germline gives CDR1 MDHEN, CDR2 SYDVKM. V was shortened by 4 bases and J by 7 bases, with 12 bases between the two germline ends. CDR3 loop: CASSSAGGNTQYF. As DNA, the CDR3 is TGTGCCAGCAGTTCCGCTGGGGGTAATACGCAGTATTTT.

J is TRBJ1-2 and V is TRBV5-1; no firm D call. CDR1 is SGHRS, CDR2 YFSETQ, per germline. Trimming took 0 bases from V and 3 from J, leaving 12 bases between them. There are 15 residues in the CDR3. The CDR3 loop reads CASSLVPAGDYGYTF. CDR3 DNA: TGCGCCAGCAGCTTGGTTCCGGCCGGGGACTATGGCTACACCTTC. The whole variable domain, remainder taken from reference TRBV5-1 and TRBJ1-2, is KAGVTQTPRYLIKTRGQQVTLSCSPISGHRSVSWYQQTPGQGLQFLFEYFSETQRNKGNFPGRFSGRQFSNSRSEMNVSTLELGDSALYLCASSLVPAGDYGYTFGSGTRLTVV.

The rearrangement links TRBV6-6 to TRBJ2-7; 10 bases match TRBD2. Germline V lookup: CDR1 MNHNY, CDR2 SVGAGI (reference sequence). With V trimmed by 2 bases and J by 4 bases, 2 bases remained unmatched. This CDR3 has 14 residues. The chain's CDR3 is CASSYLAGVYEQYF. The CDR3 region has the DNA TGTGCCAGCAGTTACCTAGCGGGAGTTTACGAGCAGTACTTC.

This sequence joins TRBV29-1 and TRBJ1-1; D is ambiguous. This CDR3 spans 13 amino acids. Trimming cost V 7 bases and J 1 base, with 13 bases left between them. Per germline, CDR1 SQVTM and CDR2 ANQGSEA. CDR3 in DNA: TGCAGCGCTGCGGGCGGACCGAACACTGAAGCTTTCTTT. Protein product: CSAAGGPNTEAFF. Full variable domain (missing parts from reference TRBV29-1 and TRBJ1-1): SAVISQKPSRDICQRGTSLTIQCQVDSQVTMMFWYRQQPGQSLTLIATANQGSEATYESGFVIDKFPISRPNLTFSTLTVSNMSPEDSSIYLCSAAGGPNTEAFFGQGTRLTVV.

The chain is built from TRBV4-1 and TRBJ2-5, with 7 bases matching TRBD1. Germline loops: CDR1 MGHRA, CDR2 YSYEKL. Trimming at V came to 2 bases and at J to 7 bases, leaving 10 bases not matched to a gene. CDR3 length: 15 amino acids. The CDR3 DNA sequence: TGCGCCAGCAGCCAACAAACGGACAGGCGCTCGACCCAGTACTTC. Translated: CASSQQTDRRSTQYF.

This chain links TRBV7-9 with TRBJ1-5, with TRBD1 matching over 7 bases. The V gene's germline CDR1 is SEHNR and CDR2 FQNEAQ (reference sequence). The CDR3 is 13 residues long. The trim removed 10 bases at V and 6 bases at J, leaving 9 bases unmatched. CDR3 sequence reads: CATTGLDSQPQHF. The CDR3 DNA reads TGTGCCACGACAGGGCTAGACTCTCAGCCCCAGCATTTT. Together with reference TRBV7-9 and TRBJ1-5, the CDR3 gives the full variable domain: DTGVSQNPRHKITKRGQNVTFRCDPISEHNRLYWYRQTLGQGPEFLTYFQNEAQLEKSRLLSDRFSAERPKGSFSTLEIQRTEQGDSAMYLCATTGLDSQPQHFGDGTRLSIL.